The table lists the clone carrying this TCR beta chain with many counts. Its specificity is unknown. The CDR3 is 15 residues long. Trimming shortened V by 6 bases and J by 4 bases, and 18 bases separated the two germline ends. Germline lookup yields CDR1 SGHTA and CDR2 FQGNSA. The sample comes from a study of T cells after yellow fever vaccination. Whole-study results and caveats: Overall, a small share of clonotypes was seen in both CD4 and CD8 compartments. Post-booster samples contained most primary-vaccination clones (approximately 97% CD4, about 90% CD8).

Conversion of TCR transcripts into cDNA relied on 5'RACE template switching, which added a universal primer site and UMIs. TCRdb reprocessed the 5' RACE reads with MiXCR, giving one entry per CDR3 protein. The repertoire has approximately 330,000 distinct CDR3 sequences, over 4% of them found once; the top ten carry 20% to 25%. The clonotype was recovered from a young man who received the YFV17D yellow fever vaccine. Sequenced material: PBMCs, taken 5 days after the yellow fever booster vaccination. V and J are TRBV7-2 and TRBJ1-2; D unresolved. The CDR3 sequence: CASRKFSEIIYGYTF. CDR3 in DNA: TGTGCCAGCAGAAAATTTTCGGAGATAATCTATGGCTACACCTTC.